Listed below are T cell receptor beta chains from one sample, sequenced in a study of T cells in Graves' hyperthyroidism and ophthalmopathy. MiXCR was run by TCRdb on the multiplex PCR reads, yielding one entry per CDR3 protein. The sample records roughly 250,000 distinct CDR3 sequences, approximately 20% being singletons. Sequencing input: blood. The source is a man aged 25-40 years with Graves' ophthalmopathy. The CDR3 runs from the conserved cysteine through the conserved F or W. Each record gives: J gene, D gene, clone size, V gene, CDR3 protein. The D gene is left open where the match is weak. Only some rows state a clone size, as once, few, many or a class for expanded clones.

>TRBJ1-4|-|many|TRBV6-6
CASSYPNPGRDGNEKLFF
>TRBJ2-1|-|many|TRBV10-3
CAISEREVAGVGSYNEQFF
>TRBJ2-1|-|-|TRBV29-1
CSATSLGHSYNEQFF
>TRBJ1-4|-|-|TRBV6-2/TRBV6-3
CASSRRRKTTNEKLFF
>TRBJ1-5|-|many|TRBV2
CASSGGHQPQHF
>TRBJ2-5|-|many|TRBV5-1
CASSLVDSGETQYF
>TRBJ2-3|TRBD2|few|TRBV7-9
CASSRTSGRAGTDTQYF
>TRBJ2-7|TRBD1|-|TRBV5-1
CASSVNRGFYEQYF
>TRBJ1-2|TRBD1|-|TRBV15
CATSSLGTGVDGYTF
>TRBJ2-3|-|few|TRBV5-1
CTSSLSTDTQYF
>TRBJ2-3|TRBD2|medium-sized|TRBV2
CASSSSGRRADTQYF
>TRBJ2-7|TRBD1|many|TRBV3-1
CASSPHAVPGGEQYF
>TRBJ2-7|TRBD2|many|TRBV11-2
CASSLSGVIYEQYF
>TRBJ2-5|-|few|TRBV6-1
CASSQVQGGQETQYF
>TRBJ2-6|-|many|TRBV15
CATSRGPGHKTGRPGANVLTF
>TRBJ2-7|-|few|TRBV10-3
CATGNPPYEQYF
>TRBJ2-1|-|few|TRBV29-1
CSVEVFPEQFF
>TRBJ2-1|TRBD2|-|TRBV13
CASSSRSGTSDYNEQFF
>TRBJ2-2|-|few|TRBV12-3/TRBV12-4
CASSGGPVAGPGELFF
>TRBJ2-5|TRBD1|many|TRBV7-6
CASSGQGDGGTQYF
>TRBJ2-2|TRBD2|few|TRBV7-6
CASSSSGSGGELFF
>TRBJ2-3|TRBD2|many|TRBV2
CASRGTSGGRDTQYF